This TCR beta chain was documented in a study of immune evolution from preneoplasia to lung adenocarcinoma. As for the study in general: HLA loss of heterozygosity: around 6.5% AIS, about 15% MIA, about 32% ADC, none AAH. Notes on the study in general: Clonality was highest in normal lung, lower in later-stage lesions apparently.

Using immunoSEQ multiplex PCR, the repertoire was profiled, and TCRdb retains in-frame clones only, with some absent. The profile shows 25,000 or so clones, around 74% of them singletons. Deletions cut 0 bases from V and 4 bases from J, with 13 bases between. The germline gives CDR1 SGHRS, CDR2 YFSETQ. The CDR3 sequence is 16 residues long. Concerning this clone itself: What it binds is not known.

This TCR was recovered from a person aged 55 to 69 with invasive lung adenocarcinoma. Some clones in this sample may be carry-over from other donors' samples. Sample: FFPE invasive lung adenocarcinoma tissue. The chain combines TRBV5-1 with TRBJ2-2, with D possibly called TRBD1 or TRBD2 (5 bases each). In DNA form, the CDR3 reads TGCGCCAGCAGCTTGGCGATGGTTGGGGGCACCGGGGAGCTGTTTTTT. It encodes CASSLAMVGGTGELFF.